The 31 T cell receptor beta chains below all came from one sample that was sequenced in a study of blood T cell repertoires in COVID-19. TCRdb's copy holds only in-frame clones and misses some; the assay was immunoSEQ multiplex PCR. The sample lists roughly 280,000 clones; 70% to 90% were seen once. Sequenced input: peripheral blood. All receptors derive from a woman in her 70s with acute or convalescent COVID-19.

The CDR3 reads CASSLDRVDEQYF. CDR3 coding DNA: TGCGCCAGCAGCTTGGACAGGGTGGATGAGCAGTACTTC. The chain couples TRBV5-1 to TRBJ2-7; D is possibly TRBD1 (6 bases). Trimming pared 0 bases from V and 7 bases from J, leaving 11 bases between. CDR1 and CDR2 (germline): SGHRS, YFSETQ. The CDR3 totals 13 residues.

The chain recombines TRBV10-3 with TRBJ2-5, with a weak D call TRBD2 (5 bases). Germline V CDR1 and CDR2: ENHRY, SYGVKD. This CDR3 is 11 amino acids long. V gave up 7 bases and J gave up 3 bases, with 6 bases separating them. The CDR3 DNA reads TGTGCCATCATGGAGGAAGAGACCCAGTACTTC. It translates to CAIMEEETQYF.

The J gene is TRBJ2-7, the V gene TRBV7-6; possible D gene TRBD1, 7 bases. The CDR3 totals 14 residues. Trimming took off 3 bases at V and 7 bases at J, with 16 bases between the two ends. Germline V lookup: CDR1 SGHVS, CDR2 FNYEAQ. The CDR3 nucleotides read TGTGCCAGCAGCTTCCTGGAGGGGGCTAGTGAGCAGTACTTC. Its protein product is CASSFLEGASEQYF.

This chain joins TRBV19 and TRBJ1-5; TRBD1 agrees at 9 bases. V shed 6 bases and J 3 bases; nucleotides not matched to a gene: 6. The CDR3 covers 15 residues. The germline gives CDR1 LNHDA, CDR2 SQIVND (reference sequence). The DNA of the CDR3 is TGTGCCAGTAGCCCGACAGGGGGTCCCAATCAGCCCCAGCATTTT. It codes for CASSPTGGPNQPQHF.

The rearrangement links TRBV5-1 to TRBJ2-3; 7 bases agree with TRBD2. The V gene's germline CDR1 is SGHRS and CDR2 YFSETQ. The CDR3 consists of 14 residues. V was clipped by 7 bases and J by 6 bases; unmatched bases: 11. The CDR3 here is CASRTRLAPDTQYF. The CDR3 DNA sequence: TGCGCCAGCCGGACCCGACTAGCCCCGGATACGCAGTATTTT.

This chain uses TRBV7-9 with TRBJ2-4, with D tentatively TRBD1 (6 bases). CDR1 SEHNR and CDR2 FQNEAQ come from the germline V gene (reference sequence). The CDR3 consists of 15 residues. Trimming cost V 1 base and J 9 bases, with 16 bases left between them. In nucleotides, the CDR3 is TGTGCCAGCAGCTTAGACGGGCAGGGGAGCGGCATTCAGTACTTC. The encoded protein is CASSLDGQGSGIQYF.

The chain carries TRBV5-5 and TRBJ1-5, with D perhaps matching TRBD1 (5 bases). V gave up 3 bases and J gave up 2 bases, with 9 bases separating them. The CDR3 consists of 14 residues. CDR1 SGHKS and CDR2 YYEKEE come from the germline V gene (reference sequence). This CDR3 is CASSWGLGNQPQHF. The CDR3 nucleotides are TGTGCCAGCAGCTGGGGCCTGGGCAATCAGCCCCAGCATTTT.

The CDR3 is CASSHGDRGYEQYF. CDR3 bases: TGTGCCAGCAGCCACGGGGACAGGGGTTACGAGCAGTACTTC. The J gene is TRBJ2-7, the V gene TRBV3-1 (or the pseudogene TRBV3-2); TRBD1 matches at 10 bases. Per germline, CDR1 LGHDT and CDR2 YNNKEL (reference sequence). Germline trimming cut 3 bases from V and 4 bases from J; bases unmatched to any gene: 3. CDR3 length: 14 residues.

V is TRBV10-1 and J is TRBJ2-3, with D tentatively TRBD2 (5 bases). Trimming cost V 6 bases and J 6 bases, with 7 bases left between them. The germline V gene has CDR1 WNHNN and CDR2 SYGVQD (reference sequence). The CDR3 is 11 amino acids. This chain's CDR3 is CASSPGDTQYF. Here the CDR3 DNA reads TGCGCCAGCAGCCCGGGGGATACGCAGTATTTT.

In the case of this clone: This same CDR3 is encoded by further DNA sequences in the sample. The V gene is TRBV10-3, the J gene TRBJ1-1; D is perhaps TRBD1 (5 bases). Between the trimmed V and J ends, which lost 6 bases and 1 base, there was a span of 9 bases. This CDR3 is built from 13 residues. Germline CDR1 ENHRY, CDR2 SYGVKD. CDR3 sequence: CAISWGGNTEAFF. The CDR3 DNA reads as TGTGCCATCAGCTGGGGGGGGAACACTGAAGCTTTCTTT.

The genes are TRBV15 and TRBJ1-1; 7 bases match TRBD1. CDR1 and CDR2 (germline): LNHNV, YYDKDF (reference sequence). The CDR3 loop spans 14 amino acids. V gave up 5 bases and J gave up 3 bases; unmatched junction bases: 6. The CDR3 DNA is TGTGCCACCAGCGGGCGACAGGGCTACACTGAAGCTTTCTTT. It translates to CATSGRQGYTEAFF.

CDR3 in amino acids: CASSAGQGSHGYTF. The CDR3, as DNA: TGCGCCAGCAGCGCCGGACAGGGTTCCCATGGCTACACCTTC. The rearrangement links TRBV4-1 to TRBJ1-2, with 8 positions matching TRBD1. The CDR3 has 14 residues. With V trimmed by 5 bases and J by 6 bases, 8 bases remained unmatched. Looked up from germline, CDR1 is MGHRA and CDR2 is YSYEKL.

This chain uses TRBV14 with TRBJ2-2; a weak D match, TRBD2 (6 bases). The CDR3 is 14 amino acids. Germline lookup yields CDR1 SGHDN and CDR2 FVKESK. Between the trimmed V and J ends, which lost 4 bases and 7 bases, there was a span of 13 bases. CDR3 bases: TGTGCCAGCAGCCCAGCCCGGGGGATCGGGGAGCTGTTTTTT. Translated: CASSPARGIGELFF.

The V gene is TRBV30, the J gene TRBJ1-2, with 9 bases lining up with TRBD1. Germline V gives CDR1 GTSNPN, CDR2 SVGIG (reference sequence). V dropped 1 base and J dropped 6; count of bases not matched to a gene: 3. The CDR3 totals 13 residues. Here the CDR3 DNA reads TGTGCCTGGAGTGAACAGGGGGCGAATGGCTACACCTTC. Translated, it gives CAWSEQGANGYTF.

The V gene is TRBV5-1, the J gene TRBJ1-1; D uncertain. The V end was cut by 0 bases, the J end by 0 bases, with 15 bases between. The CDR3 runs 17 residues. Per the germline V gene, CDR1 is SGHRS and CDR2 is YFSETQ. The DNA for the CDR3 is TGCGCCAGCAGCTTGGCGCGAGGAGGACTAATGAACACTGAAGCTTTCTTT. The encoded protein is CASSLARGGLMNTEAFF. Together with reference TRBV5-1 and TRBJ1-1, the CDR3 gives the full variable domain: KAGVTQTPRYLIKTRGQQVTLSCSPISGHRSVSWYQQTPGQGLQFLFEYFSETQRNKGNFPGRFSGRQFSNSRSEMNVSTLELGDSALYLCASSLARGGLMNTEAFFGQGTRLTVV.

The V gene is TRBV2, the J gene TRBJ1-5; 7 bases are a match to TRBD1. CDR3 size: 13 residues. V shed 6 bases and J 7 bases; nucleotides not matched to a gene: 6. Germline CDR1 reads SNHLY; CDR2 reads FYNNEI. Here the CDR3 DNA reads TGTGCCAGCAGAGCTGACAGGGCGCAGCCCCAGCATTTT. Translated, it gives CASRADRAQPQHF.

The chain joins TRBV29-1 to TRBJ1-1; tentative D call: TRBD1 (5 bases). Per the germline V gene, CDR1 is SQVTM and CDR2 is ANQGSEA. Trimming took 6 bases from V and 3 from J, leaving 14 bases between them. This CDR3 is 13 amino acids long. The CDR3 DNA is TGCAGCGTGGGGCTCGGACCCTACACTGAAGCTTTCTTT. It encodes CSVGLGPYTEAFF.

V is TRBV5-1 and J is TRBJ1-1; tentative D call: TRBD1 (6 bases). Germline assignment: CDR1 SGHRS and CDR2 YFSETQ. The CDR3 is 12 amino acids. With 4 bases removed from V and 4 bases from J, the gap between germline ends came to 8 bases. CDR3 sequence: CASSAQGTEAFF. Written as DNA, the CDR3 is TGCGCCAGCAGCGCACAGGGCACTGAAGCTTTCTTT.

This chain connects TRBV5-1 to TRBJ2-1; TRBD2 might be the D (6 bases). Trimming took 3 bases from V and 6 from J, leaving 13 bases between them. This CDR3 has 14 amino acids. Looked up from germline, CDR1 is SGHRS and CDR2 is YFSETQ. CDR3 nucleotide sequence: TGCGCCAGCAGCTCGGGACTCCCTCTCAATGAGCAGTTCTTC. Its protein is CASSSGLPLNEQFF.

J is TRBJ1-2 and V is TRBV24-1; unclear D gene. The CDR3 is made up of 13 amino acids. Between the trimmed V and J ends, which lost 7 bases and 6 bases, there was a span of 14 bases. Germline V gives CDR1 KGHDR, CDR2 SFDVKD. The CDR3 spells CATSRTMTDGYTF. The DNA for the CDR3 is TGTGCCACCAGCCGCACTATGACGGATGGCTACACCTTC.

The chain employs TRBV6-5 and TRBJ1-3; no reliable D call. The germline V gene encodes CDR1 MNHEY and CDR2 SVGAGI. Trimming stripped 7 bases from V and 2 bases from J, with 9 bases between. The CDR3 has 13 amino acids. The CDR3 is CASNEGPGNTIYF. For the CDR3, the DNA is TGTGCCAGCAACGAGGGCCCTGGAAACACCATATATTTT.

This chain joins TRBV4-2 and TRBJ2-1; tentative D call: TRBD1 (6 bases). This CDR3 comprises 12 residues. The germline V gene has CDR1 LGHNA and CDR2 YNFKEQ. V was trimmed by 8 bases and J by 3 bases, leaving 8 bases between them. The CDR3 is CASGQYYNEQFF. Here the CDR3 DNA reads TGTGCCAGCGGACAGTACTACAATGAGCAGTTCTTC.

This clone was seen a single time. CDR3 sequence reads: CASSLGFGGYEQYF. The CDR3 bases are TGCGCCAGCAGCTTGGGGTTCGGGGGTTACGAGCAGTACTTC. V usage is TRBV5-1 and J usage is TRBJ2-7; tentatively, D is TRBD2 (6 bases). Trimming removed 0 bases from V and 4 bases from J, with 11 bases in between. CDR1 is SGHRS and CDR2 is YFSETQ in the germline V gene. CDR3 length equals 14 residues.

The chain is built from TRBV5-1 and TRBJ1-2; perhaps TRBD1 as D (5 bases). V lost 5 bases, J lost 4 bases, and 9 bases lay in between. This CDR3 has 12 residues. Looked up from germline, CDR1 is SGHRS and CDR2 is YFSETQ. The CDR3 sequence: CASRGEAYGYTF. CDR3 DNA: TGCGCCAGCAGGGGGGAGGCCTATGGCTACACCTTC.

The chain uses TRBV7-9 and TRBJ2-7; D not resolved. This CDR3 has 12 amino acids. Germline CDR1 SEHNR, CDR2 FQNEAQ (reference sequence). Trimming pared 1 base from V and 4 bases from J, leaving 5 bases between. CDR3 bases: TGTGCCAGCAGCTTAGTTCTTTACGAGCAGTACTTC. This codes for CASSLVLYEQYF.

The V call is TRBV3-1 (or the pseudogene TRBV3-2), the J call TRBJ2-2; 7 bases match TRBD1. The germline gives CDR1 LGHDT, CDR2 YNNKEL (reference sequence). Trimming cost V 4 bases and J 7 bases; bases outside gene matches: 3. The CDR3 consists of 13 residues. CDR3 coding DNA: TGTGCCAGCAGCCTCCAGGGGGTCGGGGAGCTGTTTTTT. It yields the protein CASSLQGVGELFF.

The chain links TRBV6-1 to TRBJ1-2; 7 bases fit TRBD1. Germline CDR1 and CDR2: MNHNS and SASEGT. The CDR3 loop spans 15 amino acids. The junction had 7 bases not matched to a gene; V was cut back by 1 base and J by 5 bases. The CDR3 sequence: CASSEGTTGLYGYTF. CDR3 in DNA: TGTGCCAGCAGTGAAGGTACGACAGGGTTGTATGGCTACACCTTC.

This rearrangement joins TRBV7-8 to TRBJ2-3; D may be TRBD2 (6 bases). This CDR3 has 16 residues. The V gene's germline CDR1 is SGHVS and CDR2 FQNEAQ. With 4 bases removed from V and 4 bases from J, the gap between germline ends came to 18 bases. CDR3 in amino acids: CASSSGEGRRADTQYF. CDR3 DNA sequence: TGTGCCAGCAGCTCGGGTGAGGGACGGAGGGCAGATACGCAGTATTTT. Based on the CDR3 plus reference TRBV7-8 and TRBJ2-3, the full variable domain is GAGVSQSPRYKVAKRGQDVALRCDPISGHVSLFWYQQALGQGPEFLTYFQNEAQLDKSGLPSDRFFAERPEGSVSTLKIQRTQQEDSAVYLCASSSGEGRRADTQYFGPGTRLTVL.

The chain has TRBV3-1 (or the pseudogene TRBV3-2) and TRBJ1-1; the match to TRBD1 covers 7 bases. Germline V lookup: CDR1 LGHDT, CDR2 YNNKEL (reference sequence). This CDR3 has 14 residues. Losses at the gene ends were 3 bases for V and 7 bases for J; bases not matched to a gene: 8. The CDR3 is CASSHHTGEGEAFF. DNA of the CDR3: TGTGCCAGCAGCCATCACACAGGGGAAGGTGAAGCTTTCTTT.

The gene calls are TRBV4-1 and TRBJ2-1; possibly TRBD1 for D (6 bases). The V gene lost 3 bases and the J gene lost 3 bases, with 12 bases spanning the gap. The CDR3 covers 15 residues. Germline CDR1 and CDR2: MGHRA and YSYEKL. The CDR3 spells CASSHLTQGYNEQFF. In DNA form, the CDR3 reads TGCGCCAGCAGCCACTTAACACAGGGCTACAATGAGCAGTTCTTC.

This clone was recorded once. V is TRBV5-1 and J is TRBJ1-2; TRBD1 aligns across 12 bases. There are 15 residues in the CDR3. Germline CDR1 and CDR2: SGHRS and YFSETQ. The ends lost 4 bases at V and 8 bases at J; junction bases unmatched: 9. Here the CDR3 DNA reads TGCGCCAGCAGCCTGCCGGGACAGGGGGCTGCGGGCTACACCTTC. Translated: CASSLPGQGAAGYTF.